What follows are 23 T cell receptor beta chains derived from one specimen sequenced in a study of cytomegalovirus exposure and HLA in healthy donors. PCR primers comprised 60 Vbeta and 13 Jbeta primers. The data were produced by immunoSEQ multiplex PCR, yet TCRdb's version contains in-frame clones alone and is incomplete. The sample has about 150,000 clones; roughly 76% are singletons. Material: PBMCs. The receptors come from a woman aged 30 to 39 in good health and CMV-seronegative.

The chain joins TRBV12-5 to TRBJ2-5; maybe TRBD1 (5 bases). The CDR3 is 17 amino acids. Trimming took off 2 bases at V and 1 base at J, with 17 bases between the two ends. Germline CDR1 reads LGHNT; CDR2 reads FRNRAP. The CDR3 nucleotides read TGTGCTAGTGGTTTGATTCGAGTGAGACAGCTCCAAGAGACCCAGTACTTC. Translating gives CASGLIRVRQLQETQYF.

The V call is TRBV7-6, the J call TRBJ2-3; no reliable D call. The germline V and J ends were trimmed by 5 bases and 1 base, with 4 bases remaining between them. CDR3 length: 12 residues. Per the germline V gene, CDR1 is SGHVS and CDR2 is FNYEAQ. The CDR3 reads CASSPGTDTQYF. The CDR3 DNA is TGTGCCAGCAGCCCAGGCACAGATACGCAGTATTTT.

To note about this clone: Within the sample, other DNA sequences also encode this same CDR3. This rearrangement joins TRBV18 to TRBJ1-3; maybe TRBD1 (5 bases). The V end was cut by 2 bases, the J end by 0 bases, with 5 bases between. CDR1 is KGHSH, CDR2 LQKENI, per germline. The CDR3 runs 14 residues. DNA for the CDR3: TGTGCCAGCTCACCAGGGGCCTCTGGAAACACCATATATTTT. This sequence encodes CASSPGASGNTIYF.

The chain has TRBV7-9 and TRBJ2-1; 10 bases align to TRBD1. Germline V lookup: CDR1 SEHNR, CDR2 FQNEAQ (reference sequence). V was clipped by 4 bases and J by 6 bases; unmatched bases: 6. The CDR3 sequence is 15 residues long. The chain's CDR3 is CASSSGQGPANEQFF. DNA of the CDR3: TGTGCCAGCAGCTCGGGACAGGGGCCGGCCAATGAGCAGTTCTTC.

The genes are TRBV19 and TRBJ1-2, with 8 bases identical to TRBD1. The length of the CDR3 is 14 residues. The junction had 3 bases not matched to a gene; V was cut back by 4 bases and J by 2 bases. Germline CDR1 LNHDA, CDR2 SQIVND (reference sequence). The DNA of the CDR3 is TGTGCCAGTAGTACCCGACAGGGGAACTATGGCTACACCTTC. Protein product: CASSTRQGNYGYTF. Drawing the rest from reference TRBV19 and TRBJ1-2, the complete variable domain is DGGITQSPKYLFRKEGQNVTLSCEQNLNHDAMYWYRQDPGQGLRLIYYSQIVNDFQKGDIAEGYSVSREKKESFPLTVTSAQKNPTAFYLCASSTRQGNYGYTFGSGTRLTVV.

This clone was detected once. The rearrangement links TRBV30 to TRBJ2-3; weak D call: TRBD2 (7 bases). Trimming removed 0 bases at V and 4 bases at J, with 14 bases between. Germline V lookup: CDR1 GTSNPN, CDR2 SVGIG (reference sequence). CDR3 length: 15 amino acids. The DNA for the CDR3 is TGTGCCTGGAGTGTAGGGGGGAGGGAGGCAGATACGCAGTATTTT. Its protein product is CAWSVGGREADTQYF.

CDR3 in DNA: TGTGCCAGCAGCCAAGGAGCGGGAGGGTACTACGAGCAGTACTTC. It encodes CASSQGAGGYYEQYF. The rearrangement uses TRBV4-2 and TRBJ2-7; 10 bases line up with TRBD2. Germline CDR1 LGHNA, CDR2 YNFKEQ. J lost 3 bases, V lost 1 base, and 3 bases had no gene match. The CDR3 spans 15 residues.

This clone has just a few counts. Here the CDR3 reads CASSQDVTYHHGYTF. CDR3 sequence (DNA): TGCGCCAGCAGCCAAGATGTTACTTACCACCATGGCTACACCTTC. This chain links TRBV4-3 with TRBJ1-2; no firm D call. The CDR3 extends over 15 amino acids. The V end lost 0 bases, the J end lost 6 bases, and 14 bases lay between the germline ends. Germline-derived CDR1 and CDR2 are LGHNA and YSLEER.

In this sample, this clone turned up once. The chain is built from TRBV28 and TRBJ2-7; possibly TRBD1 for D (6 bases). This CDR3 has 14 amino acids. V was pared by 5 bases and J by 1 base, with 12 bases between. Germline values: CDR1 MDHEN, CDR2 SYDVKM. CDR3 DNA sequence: TGTGCCAGCAGTCTGACAGGAAGTTCCTACGAGCAGTACTTC. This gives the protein CASSLTGSSYEQYF. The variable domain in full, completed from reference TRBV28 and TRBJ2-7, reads DVKVTQSSRYLVKRTGEKVFLECVQDMDHENMFWYRQDPGLGLRLIYFSYDVKMKEKGDIPEGYSVSREKKERFSLILESASTNQTSMYLCASSLTGSSYEQYFGPGTRLTVT.

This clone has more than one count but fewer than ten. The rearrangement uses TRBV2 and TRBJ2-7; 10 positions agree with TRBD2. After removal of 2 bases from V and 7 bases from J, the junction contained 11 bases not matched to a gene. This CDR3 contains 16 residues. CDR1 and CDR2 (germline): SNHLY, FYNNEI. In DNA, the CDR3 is TGTGCCAGCAGTGAAACCGGGACTAGCGTCGTGAGGGAGCAGTACTTC. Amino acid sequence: CASSETGTSVVREQYF.

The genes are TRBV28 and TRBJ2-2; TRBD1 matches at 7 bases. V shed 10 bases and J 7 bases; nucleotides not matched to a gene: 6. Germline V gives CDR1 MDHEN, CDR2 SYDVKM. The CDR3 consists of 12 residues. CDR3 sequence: CAITGESGELFF. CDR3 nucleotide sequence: TGTGCCATCACAGGGGAGAGCGGGGAGCTGTTTTTT.

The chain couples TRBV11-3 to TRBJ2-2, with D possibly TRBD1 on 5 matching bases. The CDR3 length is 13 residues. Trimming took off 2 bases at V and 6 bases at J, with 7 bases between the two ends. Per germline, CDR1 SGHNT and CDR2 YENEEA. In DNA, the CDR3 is TGTGCCAGCAGCTTACAGGGTCCCGGGGAGCTGTTTTTT. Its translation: CASSLQGPGELFF.

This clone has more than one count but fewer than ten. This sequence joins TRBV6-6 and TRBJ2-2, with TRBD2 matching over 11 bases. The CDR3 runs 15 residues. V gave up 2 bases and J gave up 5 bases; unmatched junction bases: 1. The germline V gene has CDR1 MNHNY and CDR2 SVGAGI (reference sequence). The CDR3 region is CASSYRTSGTGELFF. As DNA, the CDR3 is TGTGCCAGCAGTTACCGGACTAGCGGGACCGGGGAGCTGTTTTTT.

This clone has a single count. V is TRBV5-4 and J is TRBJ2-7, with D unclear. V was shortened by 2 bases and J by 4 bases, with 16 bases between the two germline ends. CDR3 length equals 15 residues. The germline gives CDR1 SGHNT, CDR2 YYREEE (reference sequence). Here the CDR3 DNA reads TGTGCCAGCAGCTTAACCTCCGGAATCGGGTACGAGCAGTACTTC. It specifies CASSLTSGIGYEQYF.

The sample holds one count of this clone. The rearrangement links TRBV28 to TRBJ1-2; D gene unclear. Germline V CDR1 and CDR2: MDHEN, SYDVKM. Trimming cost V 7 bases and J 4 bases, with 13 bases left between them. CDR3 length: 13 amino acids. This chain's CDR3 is CASTPPGSYGYTF. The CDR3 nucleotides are TGTGCCAGCACCCCACCGGGAAGCTATGGCTACACCTTC.

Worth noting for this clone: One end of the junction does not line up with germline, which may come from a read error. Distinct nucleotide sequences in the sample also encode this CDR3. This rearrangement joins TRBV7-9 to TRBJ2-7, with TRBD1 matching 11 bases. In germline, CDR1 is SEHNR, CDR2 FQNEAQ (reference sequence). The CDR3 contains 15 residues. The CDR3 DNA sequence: TGCGCCAGCAGCCCGAGGACAGGGGGCGTCTACGAGCAGTACTTC. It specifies CASSPRTGGVYEQYF.

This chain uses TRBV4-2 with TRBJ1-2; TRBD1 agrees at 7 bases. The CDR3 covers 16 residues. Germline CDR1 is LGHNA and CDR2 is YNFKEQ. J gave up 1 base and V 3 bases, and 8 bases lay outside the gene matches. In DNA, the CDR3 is TGTGCCAGCAGCCAGGAAGGGGGCATACTTAACTATGGCTACACCTTC. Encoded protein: CASSQEGGILNYGYTF.

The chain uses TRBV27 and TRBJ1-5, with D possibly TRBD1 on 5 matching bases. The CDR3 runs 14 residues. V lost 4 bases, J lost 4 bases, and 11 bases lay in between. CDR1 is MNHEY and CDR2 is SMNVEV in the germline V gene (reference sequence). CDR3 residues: CASSSGRTNQPQHF. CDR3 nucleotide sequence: TGTGCCAGCAGTTCCGGACGGACAAATCAGCCCCAGCATTTT.

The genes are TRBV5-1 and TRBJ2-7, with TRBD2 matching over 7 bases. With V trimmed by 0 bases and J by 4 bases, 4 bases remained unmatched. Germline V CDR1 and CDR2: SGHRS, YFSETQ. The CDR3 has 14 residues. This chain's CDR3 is CASSLGGGSYEQYF. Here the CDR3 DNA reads TGCGCCAGCAGCTTGGGCGGGGGTTCGTACGAGCAGTACTTC.

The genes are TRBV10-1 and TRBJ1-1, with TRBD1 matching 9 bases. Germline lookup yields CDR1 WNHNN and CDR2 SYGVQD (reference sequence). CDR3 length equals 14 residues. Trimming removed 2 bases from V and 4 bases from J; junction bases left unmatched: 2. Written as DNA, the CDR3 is TGCGCCAGCAGTGAGAGGACAGGGGTCACTGAAGCTTTCTTT. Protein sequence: CASSERTGVTEAFF.

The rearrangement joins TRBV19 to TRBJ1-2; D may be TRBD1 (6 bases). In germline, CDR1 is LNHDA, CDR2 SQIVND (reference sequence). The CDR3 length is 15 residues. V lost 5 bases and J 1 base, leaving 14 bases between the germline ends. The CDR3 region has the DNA TGTGCCAGTAGTGTGGGGACACTGTTTAACTATGGCTACACCTTC. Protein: CASSVGTLFNYGYTF.

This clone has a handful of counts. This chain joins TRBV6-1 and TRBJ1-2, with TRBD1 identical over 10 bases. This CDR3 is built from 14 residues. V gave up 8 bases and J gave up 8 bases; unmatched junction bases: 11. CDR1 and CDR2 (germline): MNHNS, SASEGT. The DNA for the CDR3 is TGTGCCAGCTCCGAGAGACAGGGGGCGCGGGGCTACACCTTC. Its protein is CASSERQGARGYTF.

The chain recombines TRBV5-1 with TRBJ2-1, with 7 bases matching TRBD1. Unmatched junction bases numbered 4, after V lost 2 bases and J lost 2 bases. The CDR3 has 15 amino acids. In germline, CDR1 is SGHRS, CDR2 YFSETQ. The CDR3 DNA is TGCGCCAGCAGCTTAGGGGACAGCCCCTACAATGAGCAGTTCTTC. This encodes CASSLGDSPYNEQFF.